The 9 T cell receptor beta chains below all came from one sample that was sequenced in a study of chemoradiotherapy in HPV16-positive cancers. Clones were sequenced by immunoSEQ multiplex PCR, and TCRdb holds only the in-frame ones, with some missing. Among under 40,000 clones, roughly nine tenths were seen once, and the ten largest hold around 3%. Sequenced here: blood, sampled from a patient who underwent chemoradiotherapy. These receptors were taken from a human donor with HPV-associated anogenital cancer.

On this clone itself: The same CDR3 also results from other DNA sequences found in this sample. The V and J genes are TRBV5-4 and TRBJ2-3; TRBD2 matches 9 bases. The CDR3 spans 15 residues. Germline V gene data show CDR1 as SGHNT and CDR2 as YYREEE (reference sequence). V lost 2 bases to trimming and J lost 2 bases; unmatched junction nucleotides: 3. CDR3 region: CASSLTSGYTDTQYF. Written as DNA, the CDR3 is TGTGCCAGCAGCTTAACTAGCGGGTACACAGATACGCAGTATTTT.

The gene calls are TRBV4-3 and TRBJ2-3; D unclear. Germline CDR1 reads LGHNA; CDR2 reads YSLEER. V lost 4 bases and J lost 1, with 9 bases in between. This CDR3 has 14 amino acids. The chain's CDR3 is CASSRGHGTDTQYF. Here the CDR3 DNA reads TGCGCCAGCAGCCGAGGCCACGGCACAGATACGCAGTATTTT.

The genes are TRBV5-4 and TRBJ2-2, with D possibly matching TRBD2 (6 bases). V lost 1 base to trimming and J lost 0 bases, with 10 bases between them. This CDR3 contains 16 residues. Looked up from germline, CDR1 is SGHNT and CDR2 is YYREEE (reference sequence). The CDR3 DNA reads TGTGCCAGCAGCTTGCCGGGACTTCCGAACACCGGGGAGCTGTTTTTT. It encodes CASSLPGLPNTGELFF.

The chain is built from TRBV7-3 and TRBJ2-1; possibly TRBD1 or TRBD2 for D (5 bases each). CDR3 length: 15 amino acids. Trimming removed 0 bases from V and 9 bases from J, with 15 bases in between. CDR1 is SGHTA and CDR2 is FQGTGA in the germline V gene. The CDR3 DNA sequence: TGTGCCAGCAGCTTAACCGGCGGGTGGGGCATTGAGCAGTTCTTC. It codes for CASSLTGGWGIEQFF.

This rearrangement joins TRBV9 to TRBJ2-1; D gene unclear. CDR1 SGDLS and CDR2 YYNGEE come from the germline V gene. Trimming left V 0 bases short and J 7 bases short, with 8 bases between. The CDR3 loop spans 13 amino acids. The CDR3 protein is CASSVGPLNEQFF. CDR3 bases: TGTGCCAGCAGCGTAGGTCCTCTGAATGAGCAGTTCTTC.

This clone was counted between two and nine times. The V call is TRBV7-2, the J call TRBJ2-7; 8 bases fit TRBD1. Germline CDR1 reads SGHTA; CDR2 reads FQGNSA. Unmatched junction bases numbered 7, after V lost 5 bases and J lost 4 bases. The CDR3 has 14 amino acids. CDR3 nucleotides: TGTGCCAGCAGCCCTCGACAGGGGAGGTACGAGCAGTACTTC. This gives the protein CASSPRQGRYEQYF.

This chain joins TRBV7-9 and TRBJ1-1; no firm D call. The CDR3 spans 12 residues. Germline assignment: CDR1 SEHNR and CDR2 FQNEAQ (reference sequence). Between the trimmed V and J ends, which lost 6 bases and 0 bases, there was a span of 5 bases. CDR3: CASRPVNTEAFF. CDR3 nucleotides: TGTGCCAGCAGGCCAGTGAACACTGAAGCTTTCTTT.

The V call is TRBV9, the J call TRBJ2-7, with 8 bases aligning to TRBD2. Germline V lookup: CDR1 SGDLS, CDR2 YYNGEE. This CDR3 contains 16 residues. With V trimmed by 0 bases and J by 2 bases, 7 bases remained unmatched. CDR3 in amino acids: CASSVASNGRAYEQYF. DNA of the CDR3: TGTGCCAGCAGCGTAGCCTCCAACGGGAGGGCCTACGAGCAGTACTTC.

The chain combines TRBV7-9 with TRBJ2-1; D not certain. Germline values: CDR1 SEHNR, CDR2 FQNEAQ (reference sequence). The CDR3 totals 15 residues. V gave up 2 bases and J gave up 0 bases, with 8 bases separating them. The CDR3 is CASSLRLSSYNEQFF. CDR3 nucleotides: TGTGCCAGCAGCTTAAGGTTAAGCTCCTACAATGAGCAGTTCTTC.